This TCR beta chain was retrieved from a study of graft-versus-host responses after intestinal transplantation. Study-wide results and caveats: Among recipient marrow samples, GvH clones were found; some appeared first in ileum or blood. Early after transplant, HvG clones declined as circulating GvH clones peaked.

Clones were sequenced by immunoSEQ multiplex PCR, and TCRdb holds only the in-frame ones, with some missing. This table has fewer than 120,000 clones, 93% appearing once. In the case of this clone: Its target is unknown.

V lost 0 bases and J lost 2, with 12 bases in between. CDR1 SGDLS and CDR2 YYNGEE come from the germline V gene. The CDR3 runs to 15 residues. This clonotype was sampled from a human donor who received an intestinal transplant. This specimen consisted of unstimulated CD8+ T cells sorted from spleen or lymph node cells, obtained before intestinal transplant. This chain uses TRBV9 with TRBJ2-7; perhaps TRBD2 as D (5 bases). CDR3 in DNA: TGTGCCAGCAGCGTAGAAACCACCGGGGCCTACGAGCAGTACTTC. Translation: CASSVETTGAYEQYF. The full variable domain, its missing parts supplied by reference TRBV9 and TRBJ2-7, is DSGVTQTPKHLITATGQRVTLRCSPRSGDLSVYWYQQSLDQGLQFLIQYYNGEERAKGNILERFSAQQFPDLHSELNLSSLELGDSALYFCASSVETTGAYEQYFGPGTRLTVT.